Each of the 31 T cell receptor beta chains below was sequenced from the same sample in a study of T cells in Graves' hyperthyroidism and ophthalmopathy. Researchers took RNA transcripts and amplified the TCR beta CDR3 regions from them. A set of HTBI primers served as the primers for a first-round RT-PCR of the TCR CDR3. In TCRdb, the multiplex PCR reads were re-called with MiXCR into one record per CDR3 protein. The table lists around 600,000 distinct CDR3 sequences, approximately 15% of them singletons. Sample: blood. Receptors were obtained from a woman under 30 with Graves' ophthalmopathy.

Concerning this clonotype itself: At one boundary the junction diverges from the germline segment, which might be a read error. The rearrangement links TRBV4-3 to TRBJ2-1; D might be TRBD2 (5 bases). Germline assignment: CDR1 LGHNA and CDR2 YSLEER. The CDR3 is 14 residues long. CDR3 DNA sequence: TGCGCCAGCGGCCAAGATTCGGGATCGGGAGAGCAGTTCTTC. This gives the protein CASGQDSGSGEQFF.

CDR3 coding DNA: TGTGCCAGCAGTTACTTGGTAGCGGGAGGGAGTGAGCAGTTCTTC. Its protein is CASSYLVAGGSEQFF. V gene TRBV6-6 combines with J gene TRBJ2-1; 11 bases fit TRBD2. V shed 1 base, J shed 9 bases, and the junction held 5 bases outside the gene matches. CDR1 MNHNY and CDR2 SVGAGI come from the germline V gene (reference sequence). The CDR3 spans 15 residues.

This clonotype was seen only a few times. The rearrangement uses TRBV5-1 and TRBJ1-1; D unresolved. Germline V lookup: CDR1 SGHRS, CDR2 YFSETQ. The V gene lost 0 bases and the J gene lost 7 bases, with 10 bases spanning the gap. The CDR3 is 13 residues long. The CDR3 DNA is TGCGCCAGCAGCTTGGCCGGTGGGTATGAAGCTTTCTTT. It codes for CASSLAGGYEAFF.

Concerning this clonotype: At one end the junction does not follow the germline gene, possibly because of a read error. The chain links TRBV6-5 to TRBJ1-4; D remains ambiguous. This CDR3 is built from 16 residues. Germline CDR1 and CDR2: MNHEY and SVGAGI. In DNA, the CDR3 is TGTGCCAGCAGTTACATCGGGCCCCAGGCTGATGAAAAACTGCTTTTT. Residues: CASSYIGPQADEKLLF.

The chain uses TRBV7-3 and TRBJ2-2; D may correspond to TRBD1 or TRBD2 (6 bases each). V was trimmed by 4 bases and J by 6 bases, leaving 18 bases between them. This CDR3 contains 16 residues. Germline CDR1 is SGHTA and CDR2 is FQGTGA. This chain's CDR3 is CASSSPNEGGPGELFF. CDR3 bases: TGTGCCAGCAGCTCCCCCAATGAGGGGGGCCCCGGGGAGCTGTTTTTT.

This clonotype was recorded many times. The V and J genes are TRBV20-1 and TRBJ1-1, with 8 bases aligning to TRBD1. In germline, CDR1 is DFQATT, CDR2 SNEGSKA (reference sequence). CDR3 length: 14 residues. After removal of 4 bases from V and 1 base from J, the junction contained 5 bases not matched to a gene. The chain's CDR3 is CSATRDRTNTEAFF. In DNA form, the CDR3 reads TGCAGTGCTACCCGGGACAGGACGAACACTGAAGCTTTCTTT.

This clonotype was detected ten times or more. This CDR3 reads CSARDKDRVGGYTF. The CDR3 region has the DNA TGCAGTGCTAGAGATAAGGACAGGGTCGGCGGCTACACCTTC. The rearrangement uses TRBV20-1 and TRBJ1-2, with 8 bases lining up with TRBD1. Trimming took 0 bases from V and 8 from J; bases not matched to a gene: 8. This CDR3 has 14 residues. Per the germline V gene, CDR1 is DFQATT and CDR2 is SNEGSKA (reference sequence).

This clonotype was seen at least ten times. The rearrangement links TRBV2 to TRBJ1-1; D gene unclear. V shed 3 bases and J shed 4 bases, with 9 bases lying between them. Germline V lookup: CDR1 SNHLY, CDR2 FYNNEI. This CDR3 is built from 13 residues. This chain's CDR3 is CASSEREGTEAFF. Here the CDR3 DNA reads TGTGCCAGCAGTGAGCGGGAAGGCACTGAAGCTTTCTTT.

This clonotype came up many times. The J gene is TRBJ2-5, the V gene TRBV18; possibly TRBD2 for D (5 bases). Trimming cost V 2 bases and J 1 base, with 11 bases left between them. Germline-derived CDR1 and CDR2 are KGHSH and LQKENI. The CDR3 spans 15 residues. CDR3 DNA sequence: TGTGCCAGCTCACCAGAGGGATCGCCCCAAGAGACCCAGTACTTC. It specifies CASSPEGSPQETQYF. The complete variable domain, with remaining parts taken from reference TRBV18 and TRBJ2-5, reads NAGVMQNPRHLVRRRGQEARLRCSPMKGHSHVYWYRQLPEEGLKFMVYLQKENIIDESGMPKERFSAEFPKEGPSILRIQQVVRGDSAAYFCASSPEGSPQETQYFGPGTRLLVL.

This clonotype was observed many times. The V gene is TRBV5-5, the J gene TRBJ2-7; 14 nucleotides line up with TRBD2. Germline assignment: CDR1 SGHKS and CDR2 YYEKEE (reference sequence). The CDR3 is 16 residues long. V shed 2 bases, J shed 3 bases, and the junction held 4 bases outside the gene matches. The CDR3 loop is CASSFRGLAGGYEQYF. In nucleotides, the CDR3 is TGTGCCAGCAGCTTCCGAGGACTAGCGGGAGGCTACGAGCAGTACTTC.

The V and J genes are TRBV30 and TRBJ1-2; a possible D gene is TRBD1 (6 bases). The CDR3 has 15 amino acids. Trimming pared 2 bases from V and 8 bases from J, leaving 21 bases between. Germline values: CDR1 GTSNPN, CDR2 SVGIG (reference sequence). CDR3 bases: TGTGCCTGGAGTATCGGGGGCGCGTGGGATGGGGGCTACACCTTC. Protein sequence: CAWSIGGAWDGGYTF.

This clonotype was recorded at least ten times. The J gene is TRBJ1-5, the V gene TRBV2, with unresolved D. V was clipped by 4 bases and J by 4 bases, with 17 bases between them. Per germline, CDR1 SNHLY and CDR2 FYNNEI. This CDR3 region has 16 residues. CDR3 bases: TGTGCCAGCAGTGGGGTTAGGAGGGTTGGAAATCAGCCCCAGCATTTT. It is translated as CASSGVRRVGNQPQHF.

The V gene is TRBV29-1, the J gene TRBJ2-3, with 8 bases aligning to TRBD2. This CDR3 contains 13 residues. Germline CDR1 and CDR2: SQVTM and ANQGSEA. V gave up 6 bases and J gave up 6 bases; unmatched junction bases: 8. The CDR3 DNA reads TGCAGCGTCGGGAGGGTTATGAGGGATACGCAGTATTTT. Protein sequence: CSVGRVMRDTQYF.

In this sample, this clonotype turned up many times. The chain joins TRBV9 to TRBJ2-7; a possible D gene is TRBD1 (6 bases). This CDR3 has 15 residues. In germline, CDR1 is SGDLS, CDR2 YYNGEE. The V and J ends lost 1 base and 0 bases respectively, with 11 bases between them. Written as DNA, the CDR3 is TGTGCCAGCAGCGTAACAGGGACACACTCCTACGAGCAGTACTTC. Its translation is CASSVTGTHSYEQYF.

This chain links TRBV6-1 with TRBJ1-1; 9 nucleotides line up with TRBD1. The germline gives CDR1 MNHNS, CDR2 SASEGT. The length of the CDR3 is 15 residues. V was clipped by 5 bases and J by 4 bases; unmatched bases: 8. This CDR3 is CASSWVQGAGTEAFF. As DNA, the CDR3 is TGTGCCAGCAGTTGGGTACAGGGGGCTGGCACTGAAGCTTTCTTT.

The rearrangement links TRBV27 to TRBJ1-2, with D possibly being TRBD1 (6 bases). The CDR3 sequence is 13 residues long. V lost 0 bases and J lost 8, with 10 bases in between. From germline, CDR1 is MNHEY and CDR2 SMNVEV (reference sequence). The DNA of the CDR3 is TGTGCCAGCAGTTTATCACAGGGCGGAGGCTACACCTTC. Translation gives CASSLSQGGGYTF.

There are many counts of this clonotype. The chain is built from TRBV12-3 or TRBV12-4 and TRBJ2-1; D not resolved. The CDR3 length is 14 residues. Trimming left V 1 base short and J 5 bases short, with 9 bases between. The CDR3 DNA follows: TGTGCCAGCAGTTTAGTTGGGCGCGACAATGAGCAGTTCTTC. Its translation is CASSLVGRDNEQFF.

The table lists this clonotype with many counts. The chain links TRBV7-2 to TRBJ2-1; 7 bases map to TRBD1. The CDR3 extends over 19 amino acids. V lost 5 bases, J lost 0 bases, and 16 bases stayed unmatched. CDR1 and CDR2 from the germline V gene are SGHTA and FQGNSA. The CDR3 protein is CASSRQGLLILSSYNEQFF. For the CDR3, the DNA is TGTGCCAGCAGCAGACAGGGTCTCCTCATCCTCAGCTCCTACAATGAGCAGTTCTTC.

Comment on this clonotype: A much more abundant neighbour one base away suggests this may be a read error. The chain couples TRBV10-3 to TRBJ2-7; the match to TRBD1 covers 8 bases. CDR1 ENHRY and CDR2 SYGVKD come from the germline V gene. The CDR3 is 16 residues long. V lost 7 bases to trimming and J lost 3 bases; unmatched junction nucleotides: 14. The CDR3 DNA is TGTGCCATCAATCCCTCCACCCCCGGGACAGGCTACGAGCAGTACTTC. Protein sequence: CAINPSTPGTGYEQYF.

This chain joins TRBV28 and TRBJ2-5, with D perhaps assigned TRBD1 or TRBD2 (5 bases each). V was clipped by 6 bases and J by 3 bases, with 20 bases between them. The CDR3 is 16 residues long. Germline CDR1 reads MDHEN; CDR2 reads SYDVKM. CDR3 residues: CASRRVGTRREETQYF. CDR3 nucleotides: TGTGCCAGCAGGCGAGTTGGGACCCGTAGGGAAGAGACCCAGTACTTC.

The chain joins TRBV24-1 to TRBJ2-1; TRBD2 agrees at 11 bases. The CDR3 is 17 residues long. Germline V CDR1 and CDR2: KGHDR, SFDVKD. Trimming took 3 bases from V and 2 from J; bases not matched to a gene: 5. The CDR3 spells CATSDGPGLAAYNEQFF. CDR3 coding DNA: TGTGCCACCAGTGATGGACCGGGACTAGCGGCCTACAATGAGCAGTTCTTC.

Ten or more counts support this clonotype. This rearrangement joins TRBV2 to TRBJ2-1; perhaps D is TRBD1 or TRBD2 (5 bases each). Germline V CDR1 and CDR2: SNHLY, FYNNEI. Trimming stripped 7 bases from V and 3 bases from J, with 16 bases between. The CDR3 covers 15 residues. The CDR3 loop reads CASTEGQRIYNEQFF. For the CDR3, the DNA is TGTGCCAGCACCGAGGGGCAGCGGATCTACAATGAGCAGTTCTTC.

This clonotype was found many times. The chain employs TRBV6-1 and TRBJ2-7; 7 bases agree with TRBD2. The CDR3 is 19 amino acids. Per germline, CDR1 MNHNS and CDR2 SASEGT. Losses at the gene ends were 3 bases for V and 1 base for J; bases not matched to a gene: 18. DNA for the CDR3: TGTGCCAGCAGTGAGCTCCCAAGGCTAAAGCGCGGGAGATCCTACGAGCAGTACTTC. It yields the protein CASSELPRLKRGRSYEQYF.

In its sample, this clonotype was seen many times. The CDR3: CASSLIRGSYNEQFF. CDR3 nucleotide sequence: TGTGCCAGCAGCCTTATCCGGGGCTCCTACAATGAGCAGTTCTTC. V gene TRBV7-2 combines with J gene TRBJ2-1, with a possible D match to TRBD2 (5 bases). CDR1 is SGHTA, CDR2 FQGNSA, per germline. The CDR3 runs 15 residues. V dropped 5 bases and J dropped 0 bases, with 11 bases sitting between them.

This clonotype was seen a handful of times. V is TRBV6-1 and J is TRBJ2-1; the match to TRBD1 covers 9 bases. Germline-derived CDR1 and CDR2 are MNHNS and SASEGT. There are 13 residues in the CDR3. V shed 8 bases, J shed 8 bases, and the junction held 7 bases outside the gene matches. The DNA of the CDR3 is TGTGCCAGCTTACAGGGGGCTCGGGATGAGCAGTTCTTC. Its translation is CASLQGARDEQFF.

In this sample, this clonotype turned up many times. Written as DNA, the CDR3 is TGTGCCAGCAGCGTAGGTCCGAGAGGCTCTAATGAAAAACTGTTTTTT. This gives the protein CASSVGPRGSNEKLFF. The chain combines TRBV9 with TRBJ1-4; D gene unclear. The CDR3 is made up of 16 amino acids. The V gene lost 0 bases and the J gene lost 3 bases, with 12 bases spanning the gap. Germline V CDR1 and CDR2: SGDLS, YYNGEE.

The V gene is TRBV3-1, the J gene TRBJ2-7; 9 bases map to TRBD2. J lost 3 bases, V lost 1 base, and 4 bases had no gene match. The CDR3 is made up of 15 amino acids. Germline CDR1 and CDR2: LGHDT and YNNKEL (reference sequence). CDR3 nucleotides: TGTGCCAGCAGCCAAGGCCCTAGCGGGATCTACGAGCAGTACTTC. It yields the protein CASSQGPSGIYEQYF.

J is TRBJ2-1 and V is TRBV6-4; TRBD1 or TRBD2 may be the D gene (7 bases each). There are 15 residues in the CDR3. Trimming shortened V by 4 bases and J by 7 bases, and 17 bases separated the two germline ends. Germline CDR1 is MRHNA and CDR2 is SNTAGT. The DNA for the CDR3 is TGTGCCAGCAGTGCCAGGGGGGGCGGGAGTAATGAGCAGTTCTTC. Translating it yields CASSARGGGSNEQFF.

This clonotype was detected many times. CDR3 residues: CASSSGAASPLHF. The DNA for the CDR3 is TGTGCCAGCAGTTCAGGGGCGGCTTCACCCCTCCACTTT. This chain connects TRBV28 to TRBJ1-6; D perhaps matches TRBD1 (6 bases). The CDR3 spans 13 residues. With 4 bases removed from V and 9 bases from J, the gap between germline ends came to 10 bases. Germline V CDR1 and CDR2: MDHEN, SYDVKM.

This clonotype was seen many times. This chain joins TRBV7-2 and TRBJ2-5, with D possibly TRBD2 on 5 matching bases. The CDR3 consists of 13 residues. With 5 bases removed from V and 5 bases from J, the gap between germline ends came to 12 bases. Germline V gene lookup returns CDR1 SGHTA and CDR2 FQGNSA. The CDR3 sequence: CASSTGLLETQYF. CDR3 nucleotide sequence: TGTGCCAGCAGCACTGGACTTTTGGAGACCCAGTACTTC.

This clonotype was recorded at least ten times. V usage is TRBV6-2 or TRBV6-3 and J usage is TRBJ2-5; D could derive from TRBD1 or TRBD2 (5 bases each). The CDR3 contains 18 residues. V lost 2 bases to trimming and J lost 2 bases, with 21 bases between them. From germline, CDR1 is MNHEY and CDR2 SVGEGT. CDR3 region: CASSYRENPGGGQETQYF. The CDR3, as DNA: TGTGCCAGCAGTTACAGGGAAAACCCCGGTGGGGGACAAGAGACCCAGTACTTC.